Listed below are T cell receptor beta chains from one sample, sequenced in a study of CD8 T cells in Susac syndrome. MiXCR, run by TCRdb on the immunoSEQ multiplex PCR reads, gives a single entry per CDR3 protein. The sample lists some 76,000 distinct CDR3 sequences, roughly 91% occurring once. Material for sequencing was CD8+ T cells from PBMCs. The receptors stem from a human donor with multiple sclerosis. Both conserved end residues are part of each CDR3. D genes are given only for firm matches. Clone size, where shown, is once, few, many, or a class for clones that have expanded.

v_call	j_call	clone_size	cdr3_length	d_call	cdr3_aa	cdr3_nt
TRBV2	TRBJ2-7	NA	15	NA	CASRSGPQDSYEQYF	TGTGCCAGCAGGTCCGGCCCCCAAGACAGTTACGAGCAGTACTTC
TRBV7-9	TRBJ1-2	once	15	NA	CASSLDPGNNYGYTF	TGTGCCAGCAGCCTCGACCCAGGGAACAACTATGGCTACACCTTC
TRBV7-8	TRBJ2-7	NA	15	TRBD1	CASRPGQGDSYEQYF	TGTGCCAGCAGACCGGGACAGGGGGACTCCTACGAGCAGTACTTC
TRBV9	TRBJ2-3	once	15	NA	CASSVSGAGTDTQYF	TGTGCCAGCAGCGTATCCGGGGCTGGCACAGATACGCAGTATTTT
TRBV6-6	TRBJ2-1	NA	11	NA	CASHGENEQFF	TGTGCCTCCCACGGGGAAAATGAGCAGTTCTTC
TRBV19	TRBJ1-1	NA	13	NA	CASSISSRGEAFF	TGTGCCAGTAGTATTTCGAGTCGGGGGGAAGCTTTCTTT
TRBV24-1	TRBJ2-1	once	18	TRBD2	CATSDPAGLAGDYNEQFF	TGTGCCACCAGTGATCCCGCCGGACTAGCGGGGGACTACAATGAGCAGTTCTTC
TRBV20-1	TRBJ1-5	NA	13	TRBD1	CSARRQGRQPQHF	TGCAGTGCTAGACGACAGGGACGTCAGCCCCAGCATTTT
TRBV9	TRBJ2-7	NA	16	TRBD1	CASSVAGTGGFYEQYF	TGTGCCAGCAGCGTAGCGGGGACAGGGGGCTTCTACGAGCAGTACTTC
TRBV12-3/TRBV12-4	TRBJ1-5	NA	13	NA	CASSSLQGQPQHF	TGTGCCAGCAGTTCCCTACAGGGTCAGCCCCAGCATTTT
TRBV7-9	TRBJ1-1	NA	12	NA	CASSFDKTEAFF	TGTGCCAGCAGCTTTGACAAGACTGAAGCTTTCTTT
TRBV27	TRBJ1-1	NA	15	NA	CASSSGAGLNTEAFF	TGTGCCAGCAGTTCCGGGGCAGGGTTGAACACTGAAGCTTTCTTT
TRBV19	TRBJ2-7	once	11	NA	CASSDTYEQYF	TGTGCCAGTAGTGACACCTACGAGCAGTACTTC
TRBV2	TRBJ2-7	once	15	NA	CASSGGPPSPYEQYF	TGTGCCAGCAGTGGGGGGCCACCTTCCCCATACGAGCAGTACTTC
TRBV4-1	TRBJ1-1	once	14	NA	CASSQAEGDTEAFF	TGCGCCAGCAGCCAAGCCGAGGGGGACACTGAAGCTTTCTTT
TRBV18	TRBJ2-3	NA	15	NA	CASSPPGSSPDTQYF	TGTGCCAGCTCACCACCGGGAAGTAGTCCAGATACGCAGTATTTT
TRBV6-5	TRBJ1-1	NA	18	NA	CASSYQPGSLTMNTEAFF	TGTGCCAGCAGTTACCAACCAGGGAGTTTAACCATGAACACTGAAGCTTTCTTT
TRBV19	TRBJ2-7	NA	14	NA	CASSMRGAQDEQYF	TGTGCCAGTAGTATGAGGGGGGCGCAGGACGAGCAGTACTTC
TRBV7-6	TRBJ2-2	NA	12	NA	CASSKNTGELFF	TGTGCCAGCAGTAAGAACACCGGGGAGCTGTTTTTT
TRBV2	TRBJ1-1	NA	11	NA	CASSTWPEAFF	TGTGCCAGCAGTACATGGCCTGAAGCTTTCTTT
TRBV9	TRBJ2-1	NA	17	TRBD2	CASSERVAGGLKDEQFF	TGTGCCAGCAGCGAAAGGGTAGCGGGGGGCCTGAAGGATGAGCAGTTCTTC
TRBV9	TRBJ1-5	NA	15	NA	CASSPHGGHNQPQHF	TGTGCCAGCAGCCCCCACGGGGGGCACAATCAGCCCCAGCATTTT
TRBV19	TRBJ1-5	NA	12	NA	CASTSPPQPQHF	TGTGCCAGTACAAGCCCTCCACAGCCCCAGCATTTT
TRBV19	TRBJ1-1	NA	11	NA	CASGRNTEAFF	TGTGCCAGTGGGCGGAACACTGAAGCTTTCTTT
TRBV9	TRBJ1-2	NA	13	TRBD1	CASSVWDSQGYTF	TGTGCCAGCAGCGTATGGGACAGCCAAGGCTACACCTTC
TRBV18	TRBJ1-5	NA	15	NA	CASSPLDNANQPQHF	TGTGCCAGCTCACCGTTGGACAACGCCAATCAGCCCCAGCATTTT
TRBV14	TRBJ2-7	NA	16	TRBD1	CASSQDPATGFHEQYF	TGTGCCAGCAGCCAAGACCCCGCGACAGGGTTCCACGAGCAGTACTTC
TRBV11-2	TRBJ2-1	NA	17	NA	CASSLDPVYNIHNEQFF	TGTGCCAGCAGCTTAGACCCTGTATATAATATCCACAATGAGCAGTTCTTC
TRBV28	TRBJ1-1	once	14	NA	CASSPSRDLIEAFF	TGTGCCAGCAGTCCGTCCCGGGACCTTATTGAAGCTTTCTTT
TRBV6-1	TRBJ2-7	NA	13	NA	CASSEGESYEQYF	TGTGCCAGCAGTGAGGGGGAATCCTACGAGCAGTACTTC
TRBV28	TRBJ2-3	NA	15	TRBD2	CASSPPGGWGDTQYF	TGTGCCAGCAGTCCGCCGGGGGGTTGGGGAGATACGCAGTATTTT
TRBV11-2	TRBJ2-3	once	12	NA	CASSSYQDTQYF	TGTGCCAGCAGCTCCTACCAGGATACGCAGTATTTT
TRBV12-3/TRBV12-4	TRBJ2-7	NA	14	NA	CASSLEPATYEQYF	TGTGCCAGCAGTTTAGAACCCGCCACCTACGAGCAGTACTTC
TRBV24-1	TRBJ2-1	NA	17	NA	CATSESNPGLISNEQFF	TGTGCCACCAGTGAGTCTAATCCGGGACTCATTTCCAATGAGCAGTTCTTC
TRBV9	TRBJ1-2	NA	15	TRBD1	CASSPRTGHTYGYTF	TGTGCCAGCAGCCCCCGGACAGGGCACACTTATGGCTACACCTTC
TRBV20-1	TRBJ2-3	NA	15	NA	CSARGDLVEADTQYF	TGCAGTGCTAGAGGGGACCTTGTGGAGGCAGATACGCAGTATTTT
TRBV7-6	TRBJ2-7	NA	15	NA	CASSSGPLSSYEQYF	TGTGCCAGCAGCTCGGGACCGCTAAGCTCCTACGAGCAGTACTTC
TRBV5-1	TRBJ2-7	NA	16	NA	CASSSPDRVIDYEQYF	TGCGCCAGCAGCTCGCCTGACAGAGTCATTGACTACGAGCAGTACTTC
TRBV6-5	TRBJ2-7	once	14	NA	CASRWTAQSYEQYF	TGTGCCAGCAGGTGGACAGCTCAGTCCTACGAGCAGTACTTC
TRBV12-3/TRBV12-4	TRBJ2-1	NA	13	NA	CASSPDSYNEQFF	TGTGCCAGCAGTCCCGACAGCTACAATGAGCAGTTCTTC
TRBV14	TRBJ2-2	NA	13	NA	CASSQSLSGELFF	TGTGCCAGCAGCCAAAGTCTTTCCGGGGAGCTGTTTTTT
TRBV7-3	TRBJ2-5	NA	14	NA	CASNEGGAQETQYF	TGTGCCAGCAACGAGGGAGGCGCTCAAGAGACCCAGTACTTC
TRBV6-1	TRBJ2-2	NA	12	NA	CASGVEGRELFF	TGTGCCAGCGGGGTCGAGGGCCGTGAGCTGTTTTTT
TRBV18	TRBJ2-7	NA	15	NA	CASSPPSDRPYEQYF	TGTGCCAGCTCACCACCAAGTGACAGGCCCTACGAGCAGTACTTC
TRBV12-3/TRBV12-4	TRBJ1-3	once	19	NA	CASSLERGVPSDSGNTIYF	TGTGCCAGCAGTTTAGAGAGGGGGGTGCCGTCCGACTCTGGAAACACCATATATTTT
TRBV9	TRBJ1-1	NA	16	NA	CASSVVGDYMNTEAFF	TGTGCCAGCAGCGTAGTTGGAGATTACATGAACACTGAAGCTTTCTTT
TRBV5-1	TRBJ2-7	NA	13	NA	CASRQEWSYEQYF	TGCGCCAGCAGACAGGAATGGTCCTACGAGCAGTACTTC
TRBV4-1	TRBJ2-7	NA	12	NA	CASSQAVGEQYF	TGCGCCAGCAGCCAAGCCGTGGGGGAGCAGTACTTC
TRBV6-1	TRBJ1-6	NA	14	TRBD1	CASNSGQEGTPLHF	TGTGCCAGTAATTCGGGACAGGAGGGCACACCCCTCCACTTT
TRBV28	TRBJ1-5	once	15	NA	CASRQVFRDNQPQHF	TGTGCCAGCCGTCAGGTTTTCAGAGATAATCAGCCCCAGCATTTT
TRBV19	TRBJ1-5	NA	12	NA	CASTNGGQPQHF	TGTGCCAGTACTAACGGGGGTCAGCCCCAGCATTTT
TRBV9	TRBJ2-7	few	14	NA	CASSVGVSSYEQYF	TGTGCCAGCAGCGTAGGGGTCAGCTCCTACGAGCAGTACTTC
TRBV20-1	TRBJ2-1	NA	12	NA	CSARGRGDEQFF	TGCAGTGCTAGAGGGAGGGGGGATGAGCAGTTCTTC
TRBV4-3	TRBJ2-3	NA	17	TRBD2	CASSQEPGTSPTDTQYF	TGCGCCAGCAGCCAAGAACCCGGGACTAGCCCCACAGATACGCAGTATTTT
TRBV2	TRBJ2-1	NA	13	NA	CASSEWDTLGQFF	TGTGCCAGCAGTGAATGGGACACCCTTGGGCAGTTCTTC
TRBV24-1	TRBJ2-4	NA	18	NA	CATSDPTWGGAGKNIQYF	TGTGCCACCAGTGATCCTACATGGGGGGGGGCTGGCAAAAACATTCAGTACTTC
TRBV6-1	TRBJ2-6	few	16	NA	CASSRQADSGANVLTF	TGTGCCAGCAGTCGACAGGCCGACTCTGGGGCCAACGTCCTGACTTTC
TRBV28	TRBJ2-7	NA	13	TRBD1	CASSYRGRYEQYF	TGTGCCAGCAGTTACAGGGGGCGCTACGAGCAGTACTTC
TRBV6-1	TRBJ2-2	NA	22	NA	CASSEVGGPRLLLYANTGELFF	TGTGCCAGCAGTGAAGTGGGGGGGCCCCGACTCCTCCTGTACGCGAACACCGGGGAGCTGTTTTTT